This T cell receptor beta chain was sequenced during a study of shared clonotypes between healthy human individuals. Study-wide points: Among the subsets, naive ones generally showed larger estimated richness than memory ones. Rarefaction exposed incomplete sorted-subset sequencing despite large depth.

The CDR3 has 15 amino acids. CDR1 and CDR2 (germline): SGHKS, YYEKEE (reference sequence). Trimming stripped 3 bases from V and 0 bases from J, with 12 bases between. The assay was immunoSEQ multiplex PCR, and TCRdb's table has in-frame clones only and misses some. The repertoire holds roughly 2,500,000 clones, approximately 93% seen once, with approximately 0.35% in the top ten. About this clone itself: Antigen unknown.

Free of recent acute infections or vaccinations, the donors were healthy HIV-negative adults. Investigators divided CD4+ cells into CD45RA+ naive and CD45RA-negative memory subsets. Sequenced input: naive CD4+ T cells from PBMCs. Subset defined: CD45RA+ positively selected. This receptor was obtained from a man between 18 and 35 years old in good health. Some clones in this sample may be carry-over from other donors' samples. The V call is TRBV5-5, the J call TRBJ1-2; perhaps TRBD1 as D (6 bases). CDR3 nucleotide sequence: TGTGCCAGCAGCTGGGAGAGGACAGCTAACTATGGCTACACCTTC. Translated: CASSWERTANYGYTF.